This entry concerns a single T cell receptor beta chain. The data are from a study of blood T cell repertoires in COVID-19. Across the whole study: COVID-19 samples from acute and convalescent phases originated in the United States, Italy and Spain. Sample material is recorded as cDNA or gDNA derived from T cells, B-cell-depleted T cells, or PBMCs.

This CDR3 has 15 amino acids. CDR1 is SGHRS, CDR2 YFSETQ, per germline. V shed 1 base and J 2 bases; nucleotides not matched to a gene: 5. The repertoire was sequenced with immunoSEQ multiplex PCR; TCRdb's copy has only in-frame clones and lacks some. The sample holds approximately 320,000 clones, around 90% seen once. Recruits, aged 18 to 89 years, lived in approximately 26 US areas. Recovered Cohort 3 donors showed two negative PCRs, clearance, or symptom resolution. The sequencing sample was made of PBMCs or T cells enriched from blood (not recorded which). The V gene is TRBV5-1, the J gene TRBJ2-5; 7 bases fit TRBD1. The sequence was collected from a woman younger than 30 who had recovered from COVID-19. The CDR3 reads CASSLIGTEQETQYF. The CDR3 DNA reads TGCGCCAGCAGCTTGATAGGGACAGAGCAAGAGACCCAGTACTTC.